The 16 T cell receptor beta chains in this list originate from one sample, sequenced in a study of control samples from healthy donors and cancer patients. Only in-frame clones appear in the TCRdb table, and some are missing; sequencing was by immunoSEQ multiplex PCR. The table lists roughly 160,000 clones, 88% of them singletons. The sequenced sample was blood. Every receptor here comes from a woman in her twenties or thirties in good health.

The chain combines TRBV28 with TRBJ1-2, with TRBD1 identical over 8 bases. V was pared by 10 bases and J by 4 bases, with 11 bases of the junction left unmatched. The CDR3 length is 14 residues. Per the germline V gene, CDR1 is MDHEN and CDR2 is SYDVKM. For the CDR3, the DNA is TGTGCCACCTCAGGGGGCGGCAGGCGCTATGGCTACACCTTC. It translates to CATSGGGRRYGYTF.

This CDR3 is CAWQSSGNTIYF. CDR3 coding DNA: TGTGCCTGGCAGAGCTCTGGAAACACCATATATTTT. The chain combines TRBV30 with TRBJ1-3; D gene unclear. V lost 5 bases to trimming and J lost 0 bases, with 5 bases between them. The CDR3 sequence is 12 residues long. The germline V gene encodes CDR1 GTSNPN and CDR2 SVGIG (reference sequence).

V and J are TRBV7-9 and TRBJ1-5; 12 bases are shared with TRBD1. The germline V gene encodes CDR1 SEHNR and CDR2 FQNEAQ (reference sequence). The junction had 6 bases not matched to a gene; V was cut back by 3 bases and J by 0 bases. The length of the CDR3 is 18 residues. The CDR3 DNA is TGTGCCAGCAGCTTGGCCGGGACAGGGGGCTTTAGCAATCAGCCCCAGCATTTT. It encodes CASSLAGTGGFSNQPQHF.

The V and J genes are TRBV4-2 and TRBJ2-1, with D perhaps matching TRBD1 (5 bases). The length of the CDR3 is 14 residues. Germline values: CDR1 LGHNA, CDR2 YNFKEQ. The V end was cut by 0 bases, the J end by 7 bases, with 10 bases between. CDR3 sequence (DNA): TGTGCCAGCAGCCAAGAAGGGGATCCGAATGAGCAGTTCTTC. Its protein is CASSQEGDPNEQFF.

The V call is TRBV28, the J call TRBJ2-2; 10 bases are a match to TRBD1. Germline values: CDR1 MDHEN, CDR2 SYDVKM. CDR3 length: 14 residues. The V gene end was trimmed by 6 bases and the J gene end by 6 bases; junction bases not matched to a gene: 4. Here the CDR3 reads CASRRQGAPGELFF. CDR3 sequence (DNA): TGTGCCAGCAGGAGACAGGGGGCGCCCGGGGAGCTGTTTTTT.

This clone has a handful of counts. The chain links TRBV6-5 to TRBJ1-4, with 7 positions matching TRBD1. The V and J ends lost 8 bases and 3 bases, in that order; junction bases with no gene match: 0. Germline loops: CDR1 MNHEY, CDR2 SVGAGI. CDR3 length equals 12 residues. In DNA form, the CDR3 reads TGTGCCAGCGACAGGGCTAATGAAAAACTGTTTTTT. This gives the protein CASDRANEKLFF.

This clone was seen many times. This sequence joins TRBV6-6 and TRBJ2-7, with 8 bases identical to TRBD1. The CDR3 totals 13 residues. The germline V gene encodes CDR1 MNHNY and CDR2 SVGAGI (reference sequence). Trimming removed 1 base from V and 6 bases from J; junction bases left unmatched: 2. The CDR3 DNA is TGTGCCAGCAGTTACTTAACAGGGGGCGAGCAGTACTTC. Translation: CASSYLTGGEQYF.

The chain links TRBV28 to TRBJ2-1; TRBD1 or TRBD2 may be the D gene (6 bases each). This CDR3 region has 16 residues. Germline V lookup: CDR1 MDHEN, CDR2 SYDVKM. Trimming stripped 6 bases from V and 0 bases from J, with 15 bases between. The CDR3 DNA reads TGTGCCAGCAGCGCCTGGCGGGACAACTCCTACAATGAGCAGTTCTTC. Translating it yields CASSAWRDNSYNEQFF.

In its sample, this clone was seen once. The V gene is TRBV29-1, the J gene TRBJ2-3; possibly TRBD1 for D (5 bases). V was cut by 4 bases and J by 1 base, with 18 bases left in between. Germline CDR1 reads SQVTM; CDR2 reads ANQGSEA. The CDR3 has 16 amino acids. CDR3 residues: CSVGPPGRVGTDTQYF. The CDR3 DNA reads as TGCAGCGTTGGCCCCCCCGGCAGGGTCGGCACAGATACGCAGTATTTT.

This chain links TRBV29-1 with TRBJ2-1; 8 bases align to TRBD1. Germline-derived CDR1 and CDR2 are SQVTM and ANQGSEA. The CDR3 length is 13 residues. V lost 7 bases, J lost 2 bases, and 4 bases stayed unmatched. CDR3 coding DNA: TGCAGCGCTAGACAGGGGACCTACAATGAGCAGTTCTTC. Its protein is CSARQGTYNEQFF.

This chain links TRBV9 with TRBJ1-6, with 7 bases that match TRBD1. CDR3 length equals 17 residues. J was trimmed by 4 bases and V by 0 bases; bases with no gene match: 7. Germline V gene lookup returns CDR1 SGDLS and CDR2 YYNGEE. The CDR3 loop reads CASSVGAGGGYNSPLHF. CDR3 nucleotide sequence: TGTGCCAGCAGCGTAGGGGCAGGGGGGGGGTATAATTCACCCCTCCACTTT. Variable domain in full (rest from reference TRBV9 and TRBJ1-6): DSGVTQTPKHLITATGQRVTLRCSPRSGDLSVYWYQQSLDQGLQFLIQYYNGEERAKGNILERFSAQQFPDLHSELNLSSLELGDSALYFCASSVGAGGGYNSPLHFGNGTRLTVT.

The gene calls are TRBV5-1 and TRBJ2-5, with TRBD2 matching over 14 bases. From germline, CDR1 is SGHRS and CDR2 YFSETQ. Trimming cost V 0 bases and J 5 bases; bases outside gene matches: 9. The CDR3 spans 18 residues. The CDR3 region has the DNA TGCGCCAGCAGCTTGGGGACTAGCGGGAGGCCGCGGTGGGAGACCCAGTACTTC. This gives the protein CASSLGTSGRPRWETQYF.

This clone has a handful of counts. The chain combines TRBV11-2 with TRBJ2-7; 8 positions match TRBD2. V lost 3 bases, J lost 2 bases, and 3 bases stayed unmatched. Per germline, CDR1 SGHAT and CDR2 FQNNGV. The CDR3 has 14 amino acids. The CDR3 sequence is CASSLMGLAYEQYF. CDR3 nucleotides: TGTGCCAGCAGCTTGATGGGACTAGCCTACGAGCAGTACTTC.

The CDR3 coding sequence is TGTGCCAGCAGTTACTCGGTTGGGGGCACTGAAGCTTTCTTT. As protein: CASSYSVGGTEAFF. V usage is TRBV6-6 and J usage is TRBJ1-1, with D possibly matching TRBD1 (5 bases). This CDR3 is built from 14 residues. V lost 0 bases, J lost 4 bases, and 9 bases lay in between. Germline V gives CDR1 MNHNY, CDR2 SVGAGI (reference sequence).

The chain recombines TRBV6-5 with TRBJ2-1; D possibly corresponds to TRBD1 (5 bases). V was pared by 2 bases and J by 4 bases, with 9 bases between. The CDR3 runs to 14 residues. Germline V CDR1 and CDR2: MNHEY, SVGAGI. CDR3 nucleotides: TGTGCCAGCAGTTACGACAGATTATACAATGAGCAGTTCTTC. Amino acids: CASSYDRLYNEQFF.

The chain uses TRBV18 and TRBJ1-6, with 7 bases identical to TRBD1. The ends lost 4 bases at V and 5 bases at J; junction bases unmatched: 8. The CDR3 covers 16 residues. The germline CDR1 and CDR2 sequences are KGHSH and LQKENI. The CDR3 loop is CASSLLSDRNNSPLHF. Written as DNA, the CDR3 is TGTGCCAGCTCACTACTGTCGGACAGGAATAATTCACCCCTCCACTTT.